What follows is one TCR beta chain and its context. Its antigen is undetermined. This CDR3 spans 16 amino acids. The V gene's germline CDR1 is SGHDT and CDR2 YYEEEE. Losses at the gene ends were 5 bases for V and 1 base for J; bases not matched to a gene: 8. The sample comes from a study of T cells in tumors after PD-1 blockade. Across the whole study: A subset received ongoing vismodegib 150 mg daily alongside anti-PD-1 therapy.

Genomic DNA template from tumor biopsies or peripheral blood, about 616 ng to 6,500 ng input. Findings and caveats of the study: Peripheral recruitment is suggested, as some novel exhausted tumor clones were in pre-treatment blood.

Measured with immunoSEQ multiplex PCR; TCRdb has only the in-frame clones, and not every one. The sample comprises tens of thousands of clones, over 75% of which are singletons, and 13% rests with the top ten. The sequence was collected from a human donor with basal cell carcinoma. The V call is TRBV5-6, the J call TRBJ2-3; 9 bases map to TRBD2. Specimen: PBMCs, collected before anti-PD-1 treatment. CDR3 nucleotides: TGTGCCAGCAGACACGAAGCGGGGGGCGGCACAGATACGCAGTATTTT. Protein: CASRHEAGGGTDTQYF.